The present T cell receptor beta chain was sequenced within a study of blood T cell repertoires in COVID-19. CDR3 size: 15 residues. Germline CDR1 reads MNHNY; CDR2 reads SVGAGI (reference sequence). V lost 2 bases and J 0 bases, leaving 11 bases between the germline ends. The assay was immunoSEQ multiplex PCR, and TCRdb's table has in-frame clones only and misses some. The sample shows about 180,000 clones, 70% to 90% of them seen only once. The chain links TRBV6-6 to TRBJ2-7, with a tentative D call TRBD1 (5 bases). This receptor was taken from a man aged 55 to 70 with acute or convalescent COVID-19. Sequenced input: peripheral blood. The CDR3 sequence: CASSYRTGDSYEQYF. The CDR3 DNA follows: TGTGCCAGCAGTTACCGAACAGGCGACTCCTACGAGCAGTACTTC.